This entry lists 28 T cell receptor beta chains sequenced from one sample in a study of identical twins (dated by TCRdb to about 2016). To prepare the library, 5' RACE was applied. Sequencing used an Illumina HiSeq 2000. TCRdb trimmed the raw reads at Q25, called clones with MiXCR and kept productive beta chains. Each CDR3 protein appears once, grouped with its most common genes and DNA. A total of about 470,000 distinct CDR3 sequences appear in this sample, roughly 24% of them only once. The top ten constitute 2.9% of the sample. This sample was shared with a second study, whose subject was T cells expressing NK-cell markers.

Sequencing used CD4+ T cells sorted from blood. Receptor source: a woman under 30 in good health.

This chain links TRBV20-1 with TRBJ2-7; possibly TRBD1 for D (5 bases). CDR3 length equals 15 residues. The V end was cut by 3 bases, the J end by 5 bases, with 20 bases between. CDR1 DFQATT and CDR2 SNEGSKA come from the germline V gene (reference sequence). In DNA, the CDR3 is TGCAGTGCTAGTGGATCAGGGCCTGATGTCCACGAGCAGTACTTC. Its translation: CSASGSGPDVHEQYF.

The chain couples TRBV12-3 or TRBV12-4 to TRBJ2-5; D may be TRBD2 (6 bases). The CDR3 length is 14 residues. Trimming removed 6 bases from V and 2 bases from J, with 13 bases in between. Here the CDR3 DNA reads TGTGCCAGCAGAGGCCGGGAGTGGCAAGAGACCCAGTACTTC. Translated, it gives CASRGREWQETQYF.

The table lists this clonotype with a few counts. At one boundary the junction diverges from the germline segment, which might be a read error. This chain connects TRBV5-1 to TRBJ2-5; D not resolved. From germline, CDR1 is SGHRS and CDR2 YFSETQ. The CDR3 contains 14 residues. The CDR3 sequence: CASSLGTDQDTQYF. In DNA form, the CDR3 reads TGCGCCAGCAGCTTGGGAACGGATCAAGATACCCAGTACTTC.

The V gene is TRBV27, the J gene TRBJ2-7; D uncertain. The germline V gene encodes CDR1 MNHEY and CDR2 SMNVEV (reference sequence). The ends were cut back, 5 bases at V and 7 bases at J, with 24 bases in the middle. The CDR3 extends over 16 amino acids. CDR3 coding DNA: TGTGCCAGCAGTGCTTCCAAGACTGGATGGTCGACGGAGCAGTACTTC. Amino acid sequence: CASSASKTGWSTEQYF.

The chain carries TRBV30 and TRBJ1-1; D is ambiguous. The CDR3 runs to 11 residues. The V end lost 4 bases, the J end lost 5 bases, and 8 bases lay between the germline ends. Germline assignment: CDR1 GTSNPN and CDR2 SVGIG (reference sequence). The CDR3 nucleotides read TGTGCCTGGAACGGGATTACTGAAGCTTTCTTT. It translates to CAWNGITEAFF.

This clonotype was recorded a few times. The chain has TRBV24-1 and TRBJ2-2, with D possibly TRBD2 on 5 matching bases. V was pared by 2 bases and J by 6 bases, with 21 bases between. The CDR3 consists of 18 residues. Germline V CDR1 and CDR2: KGHDR, SFDVKD. CDR3 bases: TGTGCCACCAGTGATTCCACCCCCGGACGGGGAGTGTCCGGGGAGCTGTTTTTT. As protein: CATSDSTPGRGVSGELFF.

This chain joins TRBV7-2 and TRBJ1-1, with 8 bases identical to TRBD1. Trimming took 5 bases from V and 2 from J; bases not matched to a gene: 7. Germline lookup yields CDR1 SGHTA and CDR2 FQGNSA. This CDR3 contains 15 residues. Written as DNA, the CDR3 is TGTGCCAGCAGCCTACTGGGACAGGTTAACACTGAAGCTTTCTTT. Translation: CASSLLGQVNTEAFF.

The chain combines TRBV4-2 with TRBJ2-1, with D perhaps being TRBD1 or TRBD2 (6 bases each). Germline CDR1 is LGHNA and CDR2 is YNFKEQ. The V end lost 2 bases, the J end lost 3 bases, and 14 bases lay between the germline ends. The CDR3 is 16 residues long. CDR3 DNA: TGTGCCAGCAGCCAAAAGGGGGGTAATGGCTACAATGAGCAGTTCTTC. This codes for CASSQKGGNGYNEQFF.

V and J are TRBV20-1 and TRBJ2-1; 7 bases align to TRBD2. V shed 3 bases and J 2 bases; nucleotides not matched to a gene: 4. Germline assignment: CDR1 DFQATT and CDR2 SNEGSKA (reference sequence). The CDR3 totals 14 residues. The CDR3 here is CSARRAGPYNEQFF. Written as DNA, the CDR3 is TGCAGTGCTAGGAGAGCGGGGCCCTACAATGAGCAGTTCTTC.

The chain is built from TRBV12-3 or TRBV12-4 and TRBJ2-7, with a weak D call TRBD1 (5 bases). The CDR3 spans 12 residues. Trimming stripped 5 bases from V and 6 bases from J, with 11 bases between. CDR3 region: CASSEGVFEQYF. The DNA for the CDR3 is TGTGCCAGCAGTGAAGGGGTTTTCGAGCAGTACTTC.

In its sample, this clonotype was seen a few times. The chain has TRBV10-2 and TRBJ2-4; D unresolved. V was shortened by 7 bases and J by 9 bases, with 13 bases between the two germline ends. Germline-derived CDR1 and CDR2 are WSHSY and SAAADI. CDR3 length: 12 residues. This chain's CDR3 is CASNGPAVIQYF. CDR3 coding DNA: TGCGCCAGCAACGGGCCCGCCGTCATTCAGTACTTC.

The genes are TRBV7-9 and TRBJ2-7, with TRBD2 as a possible D gene (5 bases). V shed 2 bases and J shed 5 bases, with 7 bases lying between them. The germline gives CDR1 SEHNR, CDR2 FQNEAQ (reference sequence). The CDR3 runs to 12 residues. Here the CDR3 DNA reads TGTGCCAGCAGCTTATCGACTAACGAGCAGTACTTC. This gives the protein CASSLSTNEQYF.

This clonotype was detected only a few times. This sequence joins TRBV10-3 and TRBJ2-5, with D possibly TRBD1 on 6 matching bases. Germline assignment: CDR1 ENHRY and CDR2 SYGVKD. The CDR3 runs to 13 residues. Trimming took off 2 bases at V and 4 bases at J, with 8 bases between the two ends. The chain's CDR3 is CAISETGPETQYF. For the CDR3, the DNA is TGTGCCATCAGTGAGACAGGGCCAGAGACCCAGTACTTC.

V usage is TRBV20-1 and J usage is TRBJ2-7; D is unresolved. V lost 2 bases, J lost 3 bases, and 11 bases lay in between. CDR1 DFQATT and CDR2 SNEGSKA come from the germline V gene (reference sequence). CDR3 size: 13 residues. CDR3 sequence: CSARLNRYYEQYF. The CDR3 region has the DNA TGCAGTGCTAGACTTAACAGATACTACGAGCAGTACTTC.

The chain uses TRBV12-3 or TRBV12-4 and TRBJ1-1; 7 bases fit TRBD1. CDR3 length: 14 amino acids. V lost 7 bases, J lost 6 bases, and 11 bases stayed unmatched. CDR3 residues: CASKGTQGDAEAFF. The CDR3 DNA follows: TGTGCCAGCAAGGGGACTCAGGGGGACGCTGAAGCTTTCTTT.

The chain joins TRBV6-2 or TRBV6-3 to TRBJ1-2; tentatively, D is TRBD1 (6 bases). This CDR3 region has 12 residues. Germline values: CDR1 MNHEY, CDR2 SVGEGT. Between the trimmed V and J ends, which lost 6 bases and 13 bases, there was a span of 18 bases. In DNA form, the CDR3 reads TGTGCCAGCAGCCCACAGGGATTGAAATGCACCTTC. Protein sequence: CASSPQGLKCTF.

The rearrangement links TRBV20-1 to TRBJ1-6, with D unresolved. Trimming stripped 3 bases from V and 3 bases from J, with 6 bases between. Per the germline V gene, CDR1 is DFQATT and CDR2 is SNEGSKA (reference sequence). This CDR3 has 13 amino acids. The DNA of the CDR3 is TGCAGTGCTAGTGAAGGCTATAATTCACCCCTCCACTTT. Encoded protein: CSASEGYNSPLHF.

The chain combines TRBV3-1 with TRBJ1-1, with D hard to call. CDR1 is LGHDT and CDR2 is YNNKEL in the germline V gene (reference sequence). V shed 2 bases and J shed 0 bases, with 7 bases lying between them. This CDR3 contains 14 residues. The CDR3: CASSQSILNTEAFF. The DNA for the CDR3 is TGTGCCAGCAGCCAATCTATCTTGAACACTGAAGCTTTCTTT.

This chain links TRBV4-2 with TRBJ2-6, with 9 bases fitting TRBD1. The CDR3 loop spans 18 amino acids. Trimming removed 4 bases from V and 2 bases from J; junction bases left unmatched: 9. Germline V lookup: CDR1 LGHNA, CDR2 YNFKEQ. The CDR3 spells CASSPGQGIIAGANVLTF. The CDR3 nucleotides are TGTGCCAGCAGCCCCGGACAGGGGATAATTGCTGGGGCCAACGTCCTGACTTTC.

The chain carries TRBV10-3 and TRBJ2-7, with D hard to call. V lost 2 bases to trimming and J lost 4 bases, with 6 bases between them. Per the germline V gene, CDR1 is ENHRY and CDR2 is SYGVKD. The CDR3 runs to 12 residues. CDR3 nucleotides: TGTGCCATCAGTGAGCCTTTTTACGAGCAGTACTTC. This gives the protein CAISEPFYEQYF.

This clonotype was observed at least ten times. The chain employs TRBV18 and TRBJ2-2; 7 nucleotides agree with TRBD1. CDR3 length: 14 residues. Germline V CDR1 and CDR2: KGHSH, LQKENI. V trimming: 8 bases; J trimming: 6 bases; junction bases outside the gene matches: 9. CDR3 DNA: TGTGCCAGCCACCGGGACAGCGGATCCGGGGAGCTGTTTTTT. It codes for CASHRDSGSGELFF. The whole variable domain, filled in from reference TRBV18 and TRBJ2-2, reads NAGVMQNPRHLVRRRGQEARLRCSPMKGHSHVYWYRQLPEEGLKFMVYLQKENIIDESGMPKERFSAEFPKEGPSILRIQQVVRGDSAAYFCASHRDSGSGELFFGEGSRLTVL.

This clonotype showed up just a few times. The rearrangement joins TRBV3-1 to TRBJ2-5; perhaps TRBD2 as D (6 bases). CDR1 and CDR2 (germline): LGHDT, YNNKEL (reference sequence). The V end lost 8 bases, the J end lost 6 bases, and 10 bases lay between the germline ends. This CDR3 has 11 amino acids. The DNA for the CDR3 is TGTGCCAGCGAACGGGGGAAGACCCAGTACTTC. Protein: CASERGKTQYF.

V and J are TRBV7-2 and TRBJ2-3, with TRBD1 matching 7 bases. This CDR3 comprises 15 residues. Germline loops: CDR1 SGHTA, CDR2 FQGNSA. Trimming took 6 bases from V and 2 from J; bases not matched to a gene: 8. The CDR3 nucleotides are TGTGCCAGCAGACCTATGACAGGGCCCACAGATACGCAGTATTTT. This gives the protein CASRPMTGPTDTQYF.

This clonotype appeared a few times. The J gene is TRBJ2-1, the V gene TRBV27, with D uncertain. The ends were cut back, 7 bases at V and 3 bases at J, with 16 bases in the middle. Germline V gives CDR1 MNHEY, CDR2 SMNVEV (reference sequence). The CDR3 contains 15 residues. Here the CDR3 reads CASTGMLLGYNEQFF. The CDR3 DNA reads as TGTGCCAGCACCGGAATGCTTCTCGGCTACAATGAGCAGTTCTTC.

The table lists this clonotype with a few counts. The chain carries TRBV6-1 and TRBJ1-4; TRBD1 agrees at 8 bases. CDR3 size: 14 residues. V lost 5 bases, J lost 5 bases, and 4 bases stayed unmatched. The germline V gene encodes CDR1 MNHNS and CDR2 SASEGT. The CDR3 DNA follows: TGTGCCAGCAGTCCGGGACAGGCGAATGAAAAACTGTTTTTT. This gives the protein CASSPGQANEKLFF.

There are a few counts of this clonotype. The chain is built from TRBV20-1 and TRBJ2-5; D uncertain. In germline, CDR1 is DFQATT, CDR2 SNEGSKA (reference sequence). This CDR3 comprises 13 residues. V shed 5 bases and J shed 5 bases, with 15 bases lying between them. The CDR3 reads CSASHNAHETQYF. The CDR3 region has the DNA TGCAGTGCTTCCCATAATGCCCATGAGACCCAGTACTTC.

The table lists this clonotype with a count of one. The chain recombines TRBV28 with TRBJ2-7; TRBD2 might be the D (6 bases). This CDR3 is 14 amino acids long. The ends were cut back, 7 bases at V and 1 base at J, with 14 bases in the middle. Germline CDR1 reads MDHEN; CDR2 reads SYDVKM. CDR3 nucleotide sequence: TGTGCCAGCACAGGCGGGACTGCTTCCTACGAGCAGTACTTC. Its translation: CASTGGTASYEQYF.

This clonotype was found a few times. This rearrangement joins TRBV7-9 to TRBJ2-2; no clear D. V gave up 2 bases and J gave up 4 bases, with 17 bases separating them. The CDR3 length is 17 residues. The germline gives CDR1 SEHNR, CDR2 FQNEAQ (reference sequence). In nucleotides, the CDR3 is TGTGCCAGCAGCTTAATCGTCTCTTGGATTAGCACCGGGGAGCTGTTTTTT. Translating it yields CASSLIVSWISTGELFF.